Listed below are T cell receptor beta chains from one sample, sequenced in a study of T cells expressing NK-cell markers. From its re-call of the 5' RACE reads, TCRdb lists each CDR3 protein once, without DNA. The sample spans roughly 420,000 distinct CDR3 sequences; the ten largest clones claim 6% to 9.5%. Material for sequencing was blood T cells: a sorted CD56 or NKG2C T cell subset, CD4+ or CD8+ T cells, or bulk PBMC T cells (not recorded which). All receptors derive from a woman aged 18-70 years in good health. The CDR3 runs from the conserved cysteine through the conserved F or W. Fields, in order: CDR3 protein, J gene, V gene.

CDR3: CASSYGQGNQPQHF
J: TRBJ1-5
V: TRBV6-5

CDR3: CASSQGQRLQETQYF
J: TRBJ2-5
V: TRBV3-1

CDR3: CASSLAGTLGTGELFF
J: TRBJ2-2
V: TRBV7-3

CDR3: CASSPDGGRTHEQFF
J: TRBJ2-1
V: TRBV7-6

CDR3: CAISDPKAYEQYF
J: TRBJ2-7
V: TRBV10-3

CDR3: CASSPLVSDTQYF
J: TRBJ2-3
V: TRBV18

CDR3: CATSDLPGSGETQYF
J: TRBJ2-5
V: TRBV24-1

CDR3: CASSLNRRSVAGHNEQFF
J: TRBJ2-1
V: TRBV5-4

CDR3: CSATGGDYEQYF
J: TRBJ2-7
V: TRBV29-1

CDR3: CASRTRDRGNTGELFF
J: TRBJ2-2
V: TRBV5-6

CDR3: CSARKTGWGKTGELFF
J: TRBJ2-2
V: TRBV20-1

CDR3: CSASPGGPRDEQFF
J: TRBJ2-1
V: TRBV20-1

CDR3: CATSDPGTSVSEQFF
J: TRBJ2-1
V: TRBV24-1

CDR3: CASSPTDLYEQYF
J: TRBJ2-7
V: TRBV27

CDR3: CASTRYNSHEQFF
J: TRBJ2-1
V: TRBV11-2

CDR3: CASSLLAGVLNEQFF
J: TRBJ2-1
V: TRBV7-8

CDR3: CASSQDLQGISYGYTF
J: TRBJ1-2
V: TRBV4-3

CDR3: CASSLAGGGNTEAFF
J: TRBJ1-1
V: TRBV12-3/TRBV12-4

CDR3: CASSLPGGPVGGTEAFF
J: TRBJ1-1
V: TRBV18

CDR3: CASSGQGGQTQYF
J: TRBJ2-5
V: TRBV12-3/TRBV12-4

CDR3: CSVRQSGELFF
J: TRBJ2-2
V: TRBV29-1

CDR3: CASSPSTGYEQYF
J: TRBJ2-7
V: TRBV12-3/TRBV12-4

CDR3: CAWNIGAGSPLHF
J: TRBJ1-6
V: TRBV30

CDR3: CASRSGASTDTQYF
J: TRBJ2-3
V: TRBV6-1

CDR3: CASSAGRPYEQYF
J: TRBJ2-7
V: TRBV7-9

CDR3: CAWRTGGNSPLHF
J: TRBJ1-6
V: TRBV30

CDR3: CASSQVTGNSPLHF
J: TRBJ1-6
V: TRBV4-3

CDR3: CASSSLAGTSGYNEQFF
J: TRBJ2-1
V: TRBV5-5

CDR3: CASSPTFGYEQYF
J: TRBJ2-7
V: TRBV7-9

CDR3: CASSLVGGYNEQFF
J: TRBJ2-1
V: TRBV5-1

CDR3: CASSSRQEETQYF
J: TRBJ2-5
V: TRBV12-3/TRBV12-4

CDR3: CASSLGVGESSYEQYF
J: TRBJ2-7
V: TRBV7-9

CDR3: CASSRIGWTGFNEKLFF
J: TRBJ1-4
V: TRBV12-3/TRBV12-4

CDR3: CASSVGHQADTQYF
J: TRBJ2-3
V: TRBV9

CDR3: CASSLVAVTQETQYF
J: TRBJ2-5
V: TRBV12-3/TRBV12-4

CDR3: CSASRQSYEQYF
J: TRBJ2-7
V: TRBV20-1

CDR3: CSAPRDLLTSNEQFF
J: TRBJ2-1
V: TRBV20-1

CDR3: CASSSGFMVTGRLPGYTF
J: TRBJ1-2
V: TRBV12-3/TRBV12-4

CDR3: CASSLGGPSIHNEQFF
J: TRBJ2-1
V: TRBV5-4

CDR3: CASSLVSGGVEQFF
J: TRBJ2-1
V: TRBV5-1

CDR3: CASSTTSGRSYNEQFF
J: TRBJ2-1
V: TRBV7-9

CDR3: CASSQRVRETQYF
J: TRBJ2-5
V: TRBV4-3

CDR3: CAWSTEISYNEQFF
J: TRBJ2-1
V: TRBV30

CDR3: CASSMTSGVTNTQYF
J: TRBJ2-3
V: TRBV7-9